The present TCR beta chain was sequenced within a study of OX40 agonist ivuxolimab in advanced cancers. Study overall: Mean age approximately 55 years, range about 23 to 80; just over 80% male. General study points: At 0.1-3.0 mg/kg, partial responders had clonal expansion among the lowest observed. Within 6 weeks, CD4+ and CD8+ blood T cells expanded clonally at 0.1 to 3.0 mg/kg. Also present in some nonresponders was a low level of normalized T-cell clonal expansion.

J gave up 1 base and V 1 base, and 5 bases lay outside the gene matches. The CDR3 length is 16 residues. The germline V gene has CDR1 MNHNS and CDR2 SASEGT. The assay was immunoSEQ multiplex PCR, and TCRdb's table has in-frame clones only and misses some. The table shows about 65,000 clones, with about nine tenths occurring only once. Comments on this clone: No antigen is known for it.

The chain employs TRBV6-1 and TRBJ1-1, with TRBD1 matching over 8 bases. The source was CD4+ or CD8+ T cells sorted from blood, collected in a trial of the OX40 agonist ivuxolimab. This clonotype was obtained from an adult with an advanced solid tumor such as melanoma, head and neck, liver or kidney cancer. DNA for the CDR3: TGTGCCAGCAGTGAAGTAAGTCAGGGGGCGAACACTGAAGCTTTCTTT. Translation: CASSEVSQGANTEAFF.